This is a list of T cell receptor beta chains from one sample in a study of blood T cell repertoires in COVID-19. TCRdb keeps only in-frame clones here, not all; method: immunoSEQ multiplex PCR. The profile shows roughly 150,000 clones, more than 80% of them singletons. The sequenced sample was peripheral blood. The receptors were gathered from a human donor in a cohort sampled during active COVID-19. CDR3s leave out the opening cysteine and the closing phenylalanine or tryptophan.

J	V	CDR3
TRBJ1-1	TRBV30	AWAPGDTEAF
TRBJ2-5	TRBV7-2	ASSFGLAGGQETQY
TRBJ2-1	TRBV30	AWSQSGHEQF
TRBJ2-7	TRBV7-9	ASSLGQGNFEQY
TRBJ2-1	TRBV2	ASGTSSFNEQF
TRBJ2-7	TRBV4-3	ASSQDLLQGSYEQY
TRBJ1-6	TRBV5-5	ASSLRDRNSPLH
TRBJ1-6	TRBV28	ASSEGSYNSPLH
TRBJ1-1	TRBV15	ATSRVQEMNTEAF
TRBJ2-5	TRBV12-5	ASGSTGKSETQY
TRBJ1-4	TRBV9	ASQQGQLNEKLF
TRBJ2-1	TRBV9	ASSSGDNEQF
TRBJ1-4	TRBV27	ASSDRGANEKLF
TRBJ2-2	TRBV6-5	ASSPRLAGSGELF
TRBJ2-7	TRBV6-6	ASSSPTLASYEQY
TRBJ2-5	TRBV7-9	ASSLARETQY
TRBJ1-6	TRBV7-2	ASSRPVVGQRNSPLH
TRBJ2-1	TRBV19	ASSTGLDRPYNEQF
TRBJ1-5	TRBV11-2	ASSPTAGDNQPQH
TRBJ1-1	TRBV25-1	ASSGTGALEAF
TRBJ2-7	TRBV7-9	ASRGRGEGEQY
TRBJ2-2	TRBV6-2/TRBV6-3	ASSPPRTASFNTGELF
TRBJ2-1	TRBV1	TSWLLGQENEQF
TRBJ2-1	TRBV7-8	ASSLGGSGEQF
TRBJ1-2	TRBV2	ASSEGNRGYT
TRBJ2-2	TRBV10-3	AIRDGPAWDTGELF
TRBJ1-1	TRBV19	ASSRQGEAF